These 9 T cell receptor beta chains share one sample of origin, sequenced in a study of cytomegalovirus exposure and HLA in healthy donors (dated by TCRdb to 2016 to 2017). The library was prepared using the immunoSEQ multiplex PCR assay. The multiplex PCR relied on a mix of 60 forward primers for TCR Vbeta segments and 13 reverse primers for TCR Jbeta segments. Imported from immuneACCESS, the table was reduced by TCRdb to in-frame sequences with V and J called. These copies leave out some clones; in studies compared against another copy, an unresolved V gene accounts for under half, and the cause of the remainder is not known. For this sample, the table gives 40,000 or so clones. The ten largest clones capture about 1.2% of the sample. Sequenced sample: PBMCs. Receptor source: a man aged 30 to 39 in good health and CMV-seronegative.

The V gene is TRBV30, the J gene TRBJ2-2; 9 nucleotides agree with TRBD1. This CDR3 spans 17 amino acids. The junction had 8 bases not matched to a gene; V was cut back by 0 bases and J by 3 bases. Germline CDR1 GTSNPN, CDR2 SVGIG (reference sequence). CDR3 coding DNA: TGTGCCTGGAGTGTATTGGGACAGGGACCTTACACCGGGGAGCTGTTTTTT. Its translation is CAWSVLGQGPYTGELFF.

The rearrangement joins TRBV30 to TRBJ1-5; 7 bases align to TRBD1. The V gene's germline CDR1 is GTSNPN and CDR2 SVGIG (reference sequence). The CDR3 loop spans 14 amino acids. J gave up 4 bases and V 4 bases, and 7 bases lay outside the gene matches. The CDR3 bases are TGTGCCTGGAATTTGGGACAGCGAAATCAGCCCCAGCATTTT. It specifies CAWNLGQRNQPQHF. Variable domain in full (rest from reference TRBV30 and TRBJ1-5): SQTIHQWPATLVQPVGSPLSLECTVEGTSNPNLYWYRQAAGRGLQLLFYSVGIGQISSEVPQNLSASRPQDRQFILSSKKLLLSDSGFYLCAWNLGQRNQPQHFGDGTRLSIL.

The chain recombines TRBV6-5 with TRBJ1-5, with TRBD1 matching over 8 bases. The germline gives CDR1 MNHEY, CDR2 SVGAGI. The CDR3 is 14 amino acids. V shed 6 bases and J 1 base; nucleotides not matched to a gene: 2. The CDR3 DNA sequence: TGTGCCAGCAGCCGGACAGGGAGCAATCAGCCCCAGCATTTT. It translates to CASSRTGSNQPQHF.

This chain links TRBV18 with TRBJ2-1, with 9 bases matching TRBD2. CDR1 KGHSH and CDR2 LQKENI come from the germline V gene. Trimming cost V 6 bases and J 5 bases; bases outside gene matches: 8. CDR3 size: 15 residues. The CDR3 spells CASSALSGGNNEQFF. CDR3 DNA: TGTGCCAGCTCGGCGCTCAGCGGGGGGAACAATGAGCAGTTCTTC. Drawing the rest from reference TRBV18 and TRBJ2-1, the complete variable domain is NAGVMQNPRHLVRRRGQEARLRCSPMKGHSHVYWYRQLPEEGLKFMVYLQKENIIDESGMPKERFSAEFPKEGPSILRIQQVVRGDSAAYFCASSALSGGNNEQFFGPGTRLTVL.

This sequence joins TRBV5-1 and TRBJ2-7, with D possibly matching TRBD1 (6 bases). The CDR3 contains 12 residues. Trimming took 3 bases from V and 5 from J, leaving 9 bases between them. Germline loops: CDR1 SGHRS, CDR2 YFSETQ. The CDR3 nucleotides are TGCGCCAGCAGCTCTGCAGGGGACGAGCAGTACTTC. Residues: CASSSAGDEQYF.

V and J are TRBV7-2 and TRBJ2-7; maybe TRBD1 (6 bases). Germline V lookup: CDR1 SGHTA, CDR2 FQGNSA. CDR3 size: 13 residues. V lost 5 bases and J lost 2, with 10 bases in between. The DNA for the CDR3 is TGTGCCAGCAGCCGGACAGTTACCTACGAGCAGTACTTC. Translating it yields CASSRTVTYEQYF.

V and J are TRBV7-8 and TRBJ2-7; 9 bases align to TRBD2. The CDR3 is 16 amino acids. The ends lost 5 bases at V and 11 bases at J; junction bases unmatched: 19. From germline, CDR1 is SGHVS and CDR2 FQNEAQ. The CDR3 coding sequence is TGTGCCAGCAGCAATCCCGAAGCGGGAGGTGGAGAAGGAAAGTACTTC. Its translation: CASSNPEAGGGEGKYF.

This rearrangement joins TRBV2 to TRBJ1-2; D possibly corresponds to TRBD1 (6 bases). Trimming pared 6 bases from V and 1 base from J, leaving 12 bases between. Looked up from germline, CDR1 is SNHLY and CDR2 is FYNNEI. The CDR3 has 14 residues. For the CDR3, the DNA is TGTGCCAGCAGGGAGGACAGCTATAACTATGGCTACACCTTC. This codes for CASREDSYNYGYTF.

The V gene is TRBV29-1, the J gene TRBJ2-5; the match to TRBD2 covers 13 bases. Germline V lookup: CDR1 SQVTM, CDR2 ANQGSEA. Trimming at V came to 7 bases and at J to 5 bases, leaving 7 bases not matched to a gene. This CDR3 has 14 residues. The CDR3 reads CSATSGRAFETQYF. DNA for the CDR3: TGCAGCGCCACTAGCGGGAGGGCCTTTGAGACCCAGTACTTC.